A single sample is the source of the 5 T cell receptor beta chains below, sequenced in a study of shared clonotypes between healthy human individuals. Sequenced by immunoSEQ multiplex PCR; TCRdb stores in-frame clones only, minus some. The repertoire consists of around 500,000 clones, with around 79% occurring once and the leading ten covering 13%. Sequencing was carried out using PBMCs. Receptors originate from a woman aged 40 to 50 in good health. Some clones in this sample may be carry-over from other donors' samples.

This clone appeared a single time. Other nucleotide sequences in the sample specify the same CDR3. The V gene is TRBV30, the J gene TRBJ2-7; no clear D. This CDR3 is 11 amino acids long. Germline V gene lookup returns CDR1 GTSNPN and CDR2 SVGIG (reference sequence). V lost 3 bases to trimming and J lost 2 bases, with 5 bases between them. CDR3 nucleotides: TGTGCCTGGAGCGGTCCCTACGAGCAGTACTTC. It encodes CAWSGPYEQYF. Based on the CDR3 plus reference TRBV30 and TRBJ2-7, the full variable domain is SQTIHQWPATLVQPVGSPLSLECTVEGTSNPNLYWYRQAAGRGLQLLFYSVGIGQISSEVPQNLSASRPQDRQFILSSKKLLLSDSGFYLCAWSGPYEQYFGPGTRLTVT.

V gene TRBV15 combines with J gene TRBJ2-1; 8 bases are shared with TRBD1. Germline V gene sequence: CDR1 LNHNV, CDR2 YYDKDF (reference sequence). After removal of 0 bases from V and 5 bases from J, the junction contained 3 bases not matched to a gene. This CDR3 has 15 amino acids. CDR3 loop: CATSREQGGNNEQFF. DNA for the CDR3: TGTGCCACCAGCAGAGAACAGGGGGGAAACAATGAGCAGTTCTTC.

The chain employs TRBV5-1 and TRBJ1-1; D uncertain. Germline lookup yields CDR1 SGHRS and CDR2 YFSETQ. The CDR3 covers 15 residues. V gave up 0 bases and J gave up 2 bases, with 11 bases separating them. DNA for the CDR3: TGCGCCAGCAGCTTGGACCGGGCCACCAACACTGAAGCTTTCTTT. Translated: CASSLDRATNTEAFF.

The chain couples TRBV11-2 to TRBJ2-7; D uncertain. The CDR3 has 15 residues. V was trimmed by 4 bases and J by 2 bases, leaving 15 bases between them. The germline CDR1 and CDR2 sequences are SGHAT and FQNNGV. CDR3 amino acids: CASSSPVQSTYEQYF. The CDR3 region has the DNA TGTGCCAGCAGCTCTCCAGTGCAGTCCACCTACGAGCAGTACTTC.

The CDR3 region is CAISESMDNYGYTF. Written as DNA, the CDR3 is TGTGCCATCAGTGAGTCGATGGATAACTATGGCTACACCTTC. The rearrangement links TRBV10-3 to TRBJ1-2, with D unresolved. V shed 0 bases and J shed 1 base, with 6 bases lying between them. Germline V gene sequence: CDR1 ENHRY, CDR2 SYGVKD. This CDR3 has 14 residues.